This T cell receptor (beta chain) was identified during a study of cytomegalovirus exposure and HLA in healthy donors. Per germline, CDR1 MNHNS and CDR2 SASEGT. This CDR3 is 16 amino acids long. Trimming took off 3 bases at V and 3 bases at J, with 17 bases between the two ends. The PCR contained 60 Vbeta and 13 Jbeta primers. Sequencing used immunoSEQ multiplex PCR; TCRdb keeps in-frame clones, though not all of them. The sample has around 94,000 clones; roughly 85% are singletons. The clonotype comes from a man aged 35-49 years in good health and CMV-seronegative. Input material: PBMCs. The chain uses TRBV6-1 and TRBJ1-1; TRBD1 is a possible D gene (5 bases). The CDR3, as DNA: TGTGCCAGCAGTGATGATTCAGGGTTTTGGGACACTGAAGCTTTCTTT. Protein sequence: CASSDDSGFWDTEAFF.